The 2 T cell receptor beta chains below come from one sample, sequenced in a study of neurological immune-mediated disorders. TCRdb itself ran the 5' RACE reads through MiXCR, one entry per CDR3 protein. Among about 55,000 distinct CDR3 sequences listed, 3.6% were seen once. Sequencing was performed on PBMCs. The receptors derive from a man in his thirties or forties with multiple sclerosis.

This clonotype came up many times. The chain employs TRBV12-3 or TRBV12-4 and TRBJ2-1; 7 bases agree with TRBD1. The ends lost 6 bases at V and 4 bases at J; junction bases unmatched: 0. The CDR3 totals 12 residues. CDR3 bases: TGTGCCAGCAGGGGACAGTACAATGAGCAGTTCTTC. Amino acid sequence: CASRGQYNEQFF.

This clonotype came up many times. The chain joins TRBV18 to TRBJ2-1; no definite D call. Trimming stripped 6 bases from V and 10 bases from J, with 16 bases between. Germline V lookup: CDR1 KGHSH, CDR2 LQKENI. The CDR3 runs to 13 residues. CDR3 residues: CASSQIFGSEQFF. DNA for the CDR3: TGTGCCAGCTCGCAGATATTTGGAAGCGAGCAGTTCTTC. The variable domain in full, with the rest retrieved from reference TRBV18 and TRBJ2-1, is NAGVMQNPRHLVRRRGQEARLRCSPMKGHSHVYWYRQLPEEGLKFMVYLQKENIIDESGMPKERFSAEFPKEGPSILRIQQVVRGDSAAYFCASSQIFGSEQFFGPGTRLTVL.